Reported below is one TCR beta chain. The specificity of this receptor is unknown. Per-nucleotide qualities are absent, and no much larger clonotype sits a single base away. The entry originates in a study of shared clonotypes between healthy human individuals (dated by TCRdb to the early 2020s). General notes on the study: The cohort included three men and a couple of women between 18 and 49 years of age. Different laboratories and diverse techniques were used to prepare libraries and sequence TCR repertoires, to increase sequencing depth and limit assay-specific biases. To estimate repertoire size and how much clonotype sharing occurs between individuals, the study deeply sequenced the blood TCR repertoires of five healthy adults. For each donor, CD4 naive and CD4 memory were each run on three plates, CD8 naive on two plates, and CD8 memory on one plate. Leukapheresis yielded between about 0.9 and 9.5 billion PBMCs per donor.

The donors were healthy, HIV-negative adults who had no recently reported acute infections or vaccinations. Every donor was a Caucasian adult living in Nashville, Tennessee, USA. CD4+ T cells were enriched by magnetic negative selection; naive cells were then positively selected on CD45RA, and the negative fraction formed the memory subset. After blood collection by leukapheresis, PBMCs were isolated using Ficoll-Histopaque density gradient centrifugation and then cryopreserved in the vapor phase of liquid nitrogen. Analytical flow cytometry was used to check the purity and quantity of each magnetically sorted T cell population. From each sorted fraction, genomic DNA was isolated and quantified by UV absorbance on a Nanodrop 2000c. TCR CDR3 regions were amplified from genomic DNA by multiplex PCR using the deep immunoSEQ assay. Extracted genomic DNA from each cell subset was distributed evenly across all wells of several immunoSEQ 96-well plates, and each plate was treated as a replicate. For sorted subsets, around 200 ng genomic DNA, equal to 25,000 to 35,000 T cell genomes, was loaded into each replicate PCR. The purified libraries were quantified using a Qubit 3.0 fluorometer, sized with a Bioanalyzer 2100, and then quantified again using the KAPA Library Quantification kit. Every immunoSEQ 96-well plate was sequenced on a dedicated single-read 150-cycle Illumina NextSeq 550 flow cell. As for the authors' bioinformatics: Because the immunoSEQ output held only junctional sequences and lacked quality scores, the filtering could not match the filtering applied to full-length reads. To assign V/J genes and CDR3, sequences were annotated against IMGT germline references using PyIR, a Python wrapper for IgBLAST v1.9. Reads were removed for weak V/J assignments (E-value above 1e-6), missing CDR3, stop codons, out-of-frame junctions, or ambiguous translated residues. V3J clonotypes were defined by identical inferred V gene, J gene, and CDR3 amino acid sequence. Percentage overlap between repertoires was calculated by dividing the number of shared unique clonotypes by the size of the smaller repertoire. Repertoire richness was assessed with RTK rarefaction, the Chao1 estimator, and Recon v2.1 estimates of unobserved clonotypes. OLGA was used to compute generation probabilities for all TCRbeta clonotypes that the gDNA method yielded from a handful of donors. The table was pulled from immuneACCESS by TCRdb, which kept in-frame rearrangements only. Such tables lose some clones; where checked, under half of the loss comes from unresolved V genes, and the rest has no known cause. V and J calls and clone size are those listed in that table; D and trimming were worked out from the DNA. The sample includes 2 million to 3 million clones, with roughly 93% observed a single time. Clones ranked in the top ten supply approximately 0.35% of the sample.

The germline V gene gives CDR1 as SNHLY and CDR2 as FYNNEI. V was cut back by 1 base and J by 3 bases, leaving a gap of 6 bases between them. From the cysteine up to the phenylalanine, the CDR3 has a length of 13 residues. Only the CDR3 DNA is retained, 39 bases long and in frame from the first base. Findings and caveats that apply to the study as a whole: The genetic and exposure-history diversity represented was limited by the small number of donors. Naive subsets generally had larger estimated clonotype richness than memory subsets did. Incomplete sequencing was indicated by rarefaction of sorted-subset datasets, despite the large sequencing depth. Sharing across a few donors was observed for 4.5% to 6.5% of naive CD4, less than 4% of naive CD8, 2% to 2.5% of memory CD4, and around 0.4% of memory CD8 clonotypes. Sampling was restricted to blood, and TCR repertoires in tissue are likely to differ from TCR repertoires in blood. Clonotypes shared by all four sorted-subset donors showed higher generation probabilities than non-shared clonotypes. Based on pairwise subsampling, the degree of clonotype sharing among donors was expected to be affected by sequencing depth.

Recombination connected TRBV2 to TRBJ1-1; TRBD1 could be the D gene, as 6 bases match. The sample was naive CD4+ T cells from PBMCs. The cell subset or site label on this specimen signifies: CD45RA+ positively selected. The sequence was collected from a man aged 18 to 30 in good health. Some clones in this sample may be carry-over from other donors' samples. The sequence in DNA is TGTGCCAGCAGTGAAGAGGGGGACACTGAAGCTTTCTTT. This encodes CASSEEGDTEAFF.